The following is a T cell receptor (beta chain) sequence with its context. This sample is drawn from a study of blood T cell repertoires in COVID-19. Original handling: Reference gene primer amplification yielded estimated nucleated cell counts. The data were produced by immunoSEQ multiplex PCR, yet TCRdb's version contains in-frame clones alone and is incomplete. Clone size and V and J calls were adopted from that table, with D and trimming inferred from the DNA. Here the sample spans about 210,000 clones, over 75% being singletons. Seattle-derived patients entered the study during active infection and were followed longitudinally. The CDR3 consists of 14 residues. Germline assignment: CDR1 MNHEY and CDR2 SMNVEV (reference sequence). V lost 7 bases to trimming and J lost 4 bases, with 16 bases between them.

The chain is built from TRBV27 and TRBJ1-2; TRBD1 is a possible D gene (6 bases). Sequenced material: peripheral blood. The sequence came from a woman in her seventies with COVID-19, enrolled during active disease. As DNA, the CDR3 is TGTGCCAGCAAACCTAGGGGGAACCGCTATGGCTACACCTTC. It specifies CASKPRGNRYGYTF.